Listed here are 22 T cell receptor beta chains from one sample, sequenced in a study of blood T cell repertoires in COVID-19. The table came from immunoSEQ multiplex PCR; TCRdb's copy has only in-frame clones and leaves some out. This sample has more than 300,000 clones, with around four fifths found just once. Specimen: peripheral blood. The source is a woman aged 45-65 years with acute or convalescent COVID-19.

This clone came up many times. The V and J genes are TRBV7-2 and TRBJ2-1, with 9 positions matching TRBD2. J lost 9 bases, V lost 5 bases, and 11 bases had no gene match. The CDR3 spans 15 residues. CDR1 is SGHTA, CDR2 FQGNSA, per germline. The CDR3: CASSPPGLAEAEQFF. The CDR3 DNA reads TGTGCCAGCAGCCCACCGGGACTAGCCGAAGCTGAGCAGTTCTTC.

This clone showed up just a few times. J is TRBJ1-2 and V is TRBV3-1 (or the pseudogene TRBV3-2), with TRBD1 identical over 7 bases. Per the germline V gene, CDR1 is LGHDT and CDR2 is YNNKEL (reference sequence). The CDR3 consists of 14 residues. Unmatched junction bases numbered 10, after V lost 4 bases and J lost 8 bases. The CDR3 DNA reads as TGTGCCAGCAGCCCTCCAGGGGGACCGGGCGGCTACACCTTC. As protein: CASSPPGGPGGYTF.

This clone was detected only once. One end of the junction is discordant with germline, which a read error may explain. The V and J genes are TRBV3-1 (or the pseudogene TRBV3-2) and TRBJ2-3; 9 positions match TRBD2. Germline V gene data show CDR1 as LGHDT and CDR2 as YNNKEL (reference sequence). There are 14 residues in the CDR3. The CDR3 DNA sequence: TGTGCCAGCAGTTTAGGGACTAGCAGAGATACGCAGTATTTT. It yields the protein CASSLGTSRDTQYF.

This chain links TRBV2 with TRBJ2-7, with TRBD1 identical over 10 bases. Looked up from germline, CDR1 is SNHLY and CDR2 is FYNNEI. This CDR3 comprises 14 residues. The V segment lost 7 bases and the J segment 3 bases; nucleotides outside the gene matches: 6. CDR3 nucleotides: TGTGCCAGCACGGTCAGGGACAGGGGCTACGAGCAGTACGTC. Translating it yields CASTVRDRGYEQYV.

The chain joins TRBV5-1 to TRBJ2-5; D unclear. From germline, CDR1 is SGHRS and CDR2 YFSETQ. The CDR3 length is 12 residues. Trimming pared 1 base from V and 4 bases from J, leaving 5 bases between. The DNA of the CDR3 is TGCGCCAGCAGCTTGTACGGAGAGACCCAGTACTTC. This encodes CASSLYGETQYF.

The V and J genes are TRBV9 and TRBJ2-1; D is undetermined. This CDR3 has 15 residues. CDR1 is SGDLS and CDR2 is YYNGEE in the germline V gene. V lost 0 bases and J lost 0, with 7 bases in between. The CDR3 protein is CASSVGASSYNEQFF. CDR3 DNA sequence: TGTGCCAGCAGCGTAGGGGCGAGCTCCTACAATGAGCAGTTCTTC.

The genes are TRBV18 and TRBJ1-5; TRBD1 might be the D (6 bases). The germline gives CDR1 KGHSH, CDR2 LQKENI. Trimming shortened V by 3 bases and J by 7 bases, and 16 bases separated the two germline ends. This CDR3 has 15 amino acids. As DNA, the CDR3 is TGTGCCAGCTCACCCGTTGGGGGGGCTGGGCAGCCCCAGCATTTT. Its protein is CASSPVGGAGQPQHF.

The CDR3 loop reads CAWSPPGRTNEKLFF. The CDR3, as DNA: TGTGCCTGGAGTCCGCCGGGGAGGACTAATGAAAAACTGTTTTTT. The chain carries TRBV30 and TRBJ1-4; D call uncertain. CDR1 and CDR2 from the germline V gene are GTSNPN and SVGIG (reference sequence). The V end lost 2 bases, the J end lost 2 bases, and 12 bases lay between the germline ends. The CDR3 extends over 15 amino acids. The whole variable domain, remainder taken from reference TRBV30 and TRBJ1-4, is SQTIHQWPATLVQPVGSPLSLECTVEGTSNPNLYWYRQAAGRGLQLLFYSVGIGQISSEVPQNLSASRPQDRQFILSSKKLLLSDSGFYLCAWSPPGRTNEKLFFGSGTQLSVL.

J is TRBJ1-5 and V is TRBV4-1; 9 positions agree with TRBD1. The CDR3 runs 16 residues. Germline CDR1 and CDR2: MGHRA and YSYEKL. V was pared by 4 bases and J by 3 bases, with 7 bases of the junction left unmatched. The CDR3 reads CASSLTTGGDNQPQHF. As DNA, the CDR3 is TGCGCCAGCAGCCTGACGACAGGGGGAGACAATCAGCCCCAGCATTTT.

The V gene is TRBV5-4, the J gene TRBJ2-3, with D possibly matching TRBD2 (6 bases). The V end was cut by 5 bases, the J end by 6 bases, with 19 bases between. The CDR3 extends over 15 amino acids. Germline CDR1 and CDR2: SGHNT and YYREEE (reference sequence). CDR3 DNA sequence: TGTGCCAGCAGTGTCAGGGCTGGGGGACTGGATACGCAGTATTTT. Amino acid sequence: CASSVRAGGLDTQYF.

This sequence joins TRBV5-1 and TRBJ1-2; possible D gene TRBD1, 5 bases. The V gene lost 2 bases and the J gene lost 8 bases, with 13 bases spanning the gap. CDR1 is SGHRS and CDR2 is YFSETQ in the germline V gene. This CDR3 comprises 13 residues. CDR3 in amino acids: CASSFGQGKGYTF. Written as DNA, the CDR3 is TGCGCCAGCAGCTTTGGGCAGGGAAAAGGCTACACCTTC. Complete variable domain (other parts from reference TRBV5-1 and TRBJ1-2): KAGVTQTPRYLIKTRGQQVTLSCSPISGHRSVSWYQQTPGQGLQFLFEYFSETQRNKGNFPGRFSGRQFSNSRSEMNVSTLELGDSALYLCASSFGQGKGYTFGSGTRLTVV.

The CDR3, as DNA: TGCGCCAGCAGCCCTCAGACTAGCGGGGGGTTGGATGAGCAGTTCTTC. It encodes CASSPQTSGGLDEQFF. V gene TRBV5-1 combines with J gene TRBJ2-1, with 13 bases matching TRBD2. The CDR3 runs 16 residues. CDR1 and CDR2 from the germline V gene are SGHRS and YFSETQ. With 4 bases clipped from V and 8 bases from J, the junction kept 9 bases outside the gene matches.

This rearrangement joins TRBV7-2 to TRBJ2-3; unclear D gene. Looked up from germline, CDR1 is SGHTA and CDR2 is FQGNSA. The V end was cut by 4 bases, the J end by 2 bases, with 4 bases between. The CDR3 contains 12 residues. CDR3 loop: CASSYYTDTQYF. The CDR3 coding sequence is TGTGCCAGCAGCTATTACACAGATACGCAGTATTTT.

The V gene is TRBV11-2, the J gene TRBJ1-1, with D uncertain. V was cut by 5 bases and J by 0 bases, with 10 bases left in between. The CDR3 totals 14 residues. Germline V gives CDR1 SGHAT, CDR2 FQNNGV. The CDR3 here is CASSVPPMNTEAFF. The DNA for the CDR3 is TGTGCCAGCAGCGTCCCCCCCATGAACACTGAAGCTTTCTTT.

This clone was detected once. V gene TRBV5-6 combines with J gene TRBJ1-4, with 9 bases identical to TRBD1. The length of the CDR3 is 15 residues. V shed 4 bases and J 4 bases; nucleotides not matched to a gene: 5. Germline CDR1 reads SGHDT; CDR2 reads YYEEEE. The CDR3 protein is CASSQQGAGNEKLFF. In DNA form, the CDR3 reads TGTGCCAGCAGCCAACAGGGGGCCGGTAATGAAAAACTGTTTTTT.

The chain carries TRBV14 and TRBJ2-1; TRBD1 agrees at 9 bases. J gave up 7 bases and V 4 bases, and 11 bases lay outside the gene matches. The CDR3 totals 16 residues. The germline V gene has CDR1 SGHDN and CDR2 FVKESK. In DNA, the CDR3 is TGTGCCAGCAGCCCGGGACAGGGTAGTAGTTTGAATGAGCAGTTCTTC. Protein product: CASSPGQGSSLNEQFF.

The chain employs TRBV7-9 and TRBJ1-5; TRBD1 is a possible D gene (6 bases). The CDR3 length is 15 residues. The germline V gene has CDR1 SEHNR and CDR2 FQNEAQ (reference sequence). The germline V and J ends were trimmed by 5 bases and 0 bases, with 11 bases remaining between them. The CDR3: CASSRAGDSNQPQHF. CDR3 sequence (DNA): TGTGCCAGCAGCCGCGCAGGGGATAGCAATCAGCCCCAGCATTTT.

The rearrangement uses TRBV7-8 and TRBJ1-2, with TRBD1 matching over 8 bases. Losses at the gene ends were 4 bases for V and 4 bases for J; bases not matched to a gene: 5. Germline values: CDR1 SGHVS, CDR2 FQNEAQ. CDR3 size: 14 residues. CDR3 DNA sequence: TGTGCCAGCAGCTCACTCGGACAGGGCTATGGCTACACCTTC. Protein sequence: CASSSLGQGYGYTF.

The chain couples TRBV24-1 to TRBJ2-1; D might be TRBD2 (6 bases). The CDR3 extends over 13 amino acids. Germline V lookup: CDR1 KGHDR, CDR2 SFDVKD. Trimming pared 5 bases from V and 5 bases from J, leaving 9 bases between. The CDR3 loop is CATSAPGDNEQFF. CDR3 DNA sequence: TGTGCCACCAGTGCCCCGGGAGACAATGAGCAGTTCTTC.

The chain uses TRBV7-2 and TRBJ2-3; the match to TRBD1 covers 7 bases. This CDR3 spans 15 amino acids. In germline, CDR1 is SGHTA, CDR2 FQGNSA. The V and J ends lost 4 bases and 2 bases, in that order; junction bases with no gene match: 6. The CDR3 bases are TGTGCCAGCAGCTCGGGACAGCTTGTCACAGATACGCAGTATTTT. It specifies CASSSGQLVTDTQYF. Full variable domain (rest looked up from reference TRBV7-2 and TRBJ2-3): GAGVSQSPSNKVTEKGKDVELRCDPISGHTALYWYRQSLGQGLEFLIYFQGNSAPDKSGLPSDRFSAERTGGSVSTLTIQRTQQEDSAVYLCASSSGQLVTDTQYFGPGTRLTVL.

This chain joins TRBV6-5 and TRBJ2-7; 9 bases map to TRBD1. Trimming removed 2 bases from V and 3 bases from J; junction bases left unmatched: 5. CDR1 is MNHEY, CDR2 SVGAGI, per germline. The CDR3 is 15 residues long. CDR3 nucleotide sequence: TGTGCCAGCAGTTACCGCGGGACAGGGTACTACGAGCAGTACTTC. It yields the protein CASSYRGTGYYEQYF.

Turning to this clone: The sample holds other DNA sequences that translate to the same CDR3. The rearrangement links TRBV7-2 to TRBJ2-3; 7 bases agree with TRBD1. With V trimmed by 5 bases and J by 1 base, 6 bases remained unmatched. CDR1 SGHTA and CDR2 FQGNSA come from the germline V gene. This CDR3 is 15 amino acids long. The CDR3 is CASSLDRRGTDTQYF. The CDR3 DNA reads TGTGCCAGCAGCCTGGACAGGCGGGGCACAGATACGCAGTATTTT.